These 13 T cell receptor beta chains came from one sample sequenced in a study of molecular identifiers for immune sequencing clone quantification. TCRdb re-called the PCR reads through MiXCR, storing one row per CDR3 protein. The data show a few hundred thousand distinct CDR3 sequences, roughly 23% seen once. Sequenced material: naive CD8+ T cells from blood, with Jurkat cell RNA spiked in. Documented subset: FACS-sorted CD8+CD4-CCR7+CD45RA+ naive T cells. The source is a human donor in good health. Some libraries in this study had Jurkat cell RNA spiked in.

This clonotype has more than one count but fewer than ten. The V and J genes are TRBV20-1 and TRBJ1-3; no reliable D call. The germline CDR1 and CDR2 sequences are DFQATT and SNEGSKA (reference sequence). The length of the CDR3 is 17 residues. The V and J ends lost 1 base and 1 base respectively, with 17 bases between them. The CDR3: CSARGWTGASSGNTIYF. CDR3 sequence (DNA): TGCAGTGCTAGAGGATGGACGGGCGCATCTTCTGGAAACACCATATATTTT.

The J gene is TRBJ2-3, the V gene TRBV7-9; TRBD2 aligns across 12 bases. The germline CDR1 and CDR2 sequences are SEHNR and FQNEAQ (reference sequence). Trimming cost V 7 bases and J 4 bases; bases outside gene matches: 6. The CDR3 has 15 amino acids. CDR3: CASKTSGSPPDTQYF. CDR3 nucleotides: TGTGCCAGCAAGACTAGCGGGAGTCCCCCAGATACGCAGTATTTT. Supplemented by reference TRBV7-9 and TRBJ2-3, the full variable domain reads DTGVSQNPRHKITKRGQNVTFRCDPISEHNRLYWYRQTLGQGPEFLTYFQNEAQLEKSRLLSDRFSAERPKGSFSTLEIQRTEQGDSAMYLCASKTSGSPPDTQYFGPGTRLTVL.

Comments on this clonotype: One base away lies a much larger clone, so this may be a sequencing read error. The chain links TRBV7-9 to TRBJ2-7; D tentatively fits TRBD1 or TRBD2 (5 bases each). Germline V CDR1 and CDR2: SEHNR, FQNEAQ (reference sequence). The CDR3 loop spans 14 amino acids. V was clipped by 5 bases and J by 3 bases, with 14 bases between them. CDR3 DNA sequence: TGTGCCAGCAGCCCACCGTGGGACGGCTACGAGCAGTACTTC. It specifies CASSPPWDGYEQYF.

This clonotype was detected ten times or more. The chain combines TRBV28 with TRBJ2-7; 8 nucleotides align to TRBD2. The CDR3 has 15 residues. J gave up 4 bases and V 3 bases, and 8 bases lay outside the gene matches. Germline values: CDR1 MDHEN, CDR2 SYDVKM. CDR3 loop: CASSFLEAGDYEQYF. Here the CDR3 DNA reads TGTGCCAGCAGTTTTTTAGAAGCGGGGGATTACGAGCAGTACTTC.

With respect to this clonotype: The germline gene is not matched at one end of the junction; a read error may be the cause. This chain joins TRBV7-8 and TRBJ2-5; a possible D gene is TRBD2 (5 bases). The CDR3 is 14 amino acids. Germline CDR1 and CDR2: SGHVS and FQNEAQ. The CDR3: CVSNLGNYQGTQYF. CDR3 DNA sequence: TGTGTCAGTAATCTCGGGAACTACCAAGGGACCCAGTACTTC.

This clonotype has at least ten counts. V is TRBV20-1 and J is TRBJ2-7; the match to TRBD1 covers 8 bases. Germline loops: CDR1 DFQATT, CDR2 SNEGSKA (reference sequence). The CDR3 runs to 13 residues. J gave up 6 bases and V 3 bases, and 7 bases lay outside the gene matches. CDR3 protein: CSASRDRPGEQYF. The CDR3 coding sequence is TGCAGTGCTAGCAGGGACAGGCCCGGCGAGCAGTACTTC.

This chain links TRBV6-2 or TRBV6-3 with TRBJ1-1; D is unresolved. The CDR3 has 15 residues. Trimming pared 4 bases from V and 0 bases from J, leaving 12 bases between. Germline V gene data show CDR1 as MNHEY and CDR2 as SVGEGT. Written as DNA, the CDR3 is TGTGCCAGCAGTTTCGAAGCAGACATGAACACTGAAGCTTTCTTT. This sequence encodes CASSFEADMNTEAFF.

This sequence joins TRBV7-9 and TRBJ2-3, with D possibly matching TRBD1 (5 bases). The CDR3 is 17 amino acids. Germline-derived CDR1 and CDR2 are SEHNR and FQNEAQ (reference sequence). Trimming left V 0 bases short and J 3 bases short, with 16 bases between. CDR3 bases: TGTGCCAGCAGCTTAGCGGGAAGGGGCGGCAGAACAGATACGCAGTATTTT. This gives the protein CASSLAGRGGRTDTQYF.

This chain connects TRBV7-9 to TRBJ1-4, with D possibly matching TRBD1 (6 bases). Trimming took off 1 base at V and 5 bases at J, with 14 bases between the two ends. This CDR3 spans 16 amino acids. Germline V gene lookup returns CDR1 SEHNR and CDR2 FQNEAQ (reference sequence). CDR3 bases: TGTGCCAGCAGCTTAGTTGGTGGACAGCTAAATGAAAAACTGTTTTTT. Protein product: CASSLVGGQLNEKLFF.

V usage is TRBV3-1 and J usage is TRBJ2-3; weak D call: TRBD2 (6 bases). Trimming took 4 bases from V and 1 from J, leaving 18 bases between them. This CDR3 comprises 17 residues. Germline values: CDR1 LGHDT, CDR2 YNNKEL (reference sequence). As DNA, the CDR3 is TGTGCCAGCAGCCCCTTAGCTAGGACTATAGGCACAGATACGCAGTATTTT. Translating it yields CASSPLARTIGTDTQYF.

This clonotype was seen many times. The CDR3 protein is CSARDSNLGQGRQPQHF. The DNA of the CDR3 is TGCAGTGCTAGAGACAGTAACCTGGGACAGGGGCGACAGCCCCAGCATTTT. The chain couples TRBV20-1 to TRBJ1-5, with TRBD1 matching over 10 bases. Germline trimming cut 0 bases from V and 7 bases from J; bases unmatched to any gene: 12. Per the germline V gene, CDR1 is DFQATT and CDR2 is SNEGSKA (reference sequence). CDR3 length equals 17 residues.

The chain is built from TRBV2 and TRBJ2-1; 7 bases match TRBD1. V shed 3 bases, J shed 3 bases, and the junction held 5 bases outside the gene matches. This CDR3 spans 15 amino acids. CDR1 is SNHLY, CDR2 FYNNEI, per germline. The CDR3 nucleotides are TGTGCCAGCAGTGAGACAGGGACAAACTACAATGAGCAGTTCTTC. Translation gives CASSETGTNYNEQFF.

This clonotype has ten or more counts. This chain links TRBV20-1 with TRBJ2-3; D is unclear. Germline lookup yields CDR1 DFQATT and CDR2 SNEGSKA (reference sequence). CDR3 length: 12 residues. Trimming took off 5 bases at V and 2 bases at J, with 8 bases between the two ends. This CDR3 is CSALEVTDTQYF. CDR3 nucleotide sequence: TGCAGTGCTCTCGAGGTCACAGATACGCAGTATTTT.